This T cell receptor (beta chain) was identified in a study of shared clonotypes between healthy human individuals (dated by TCRdb to 2018 to 2020). As for the study more broadly: The cohort included three men and a couple of women between 18 and 49 years of age. The study deeply sequenced blood TCR repertoires of about five healthy adults to estimate repertoire size and the extent of clonotype sharing between individuals. Leukapheresis yielded between about 0.9 and 8.9 billion PBMCs per donor. Libraries were prepared and TCR repertoires were sequenced by different laboratories using diverse techniques, in order to increase sequencing depth and limit assay-specific biases. For each donor, three plates each were used for CD4 naive and CD4 memory, two plates were used for CD8 naive, and one plate was used for CD8 memory.

Donors were healthy HIV-negative adults with no recently reported acute infections or vaccinations. Every donor was a Caucasian adult living in Nashville, Tennessee, USA. Magnetic negative selection was used to enrich CD4+ T cells, after which naive cells were positively selected on CD45RA and the negative fraction became the memory subset. Blood was collected by leukapheresis, and PBMCs were isolated by Ficoll-Histopaque density gradient centrifugation and then cryopreserved in liquid nitrogen vapor phase. Analytical flow cytometry was used to check the purity and quantity of each magnetically sorted T cell population. From each sorted fraction, genomic DNA was isolated and quantified by UV absorbance on a Nanodrop 2000c. Cut back by 6 bases and 0 bases, the V and J ends lie 14 bases apart. The CDR3 measures 15 amino acids from cysteine to phenylalanine. The retained sequence is limited to the CDR3, 45 bases, with the frame set at the first base. Sequences SEHNR (CDR1) and FQNEAQ (CDR2) are obtained from the germline V gene (reference sequence).

Results and caveats for the whole study, not just this receptor: Clonotypes shared by all four sorted-subset donors showed higher generation probabilities than non-shared clonotypes. Pairwise subsampling indicated that sequencing depth was expected to affect the degree of clonotype sharing among donors. Sharing across four donors was observed for approximately 5% of naive CD4, over 3% of naive CD8, roughly 2.3% of memory CD4, and around 0.44% of memory CD8 clonotypes. Naive subsets generally had larger estimated clonotype richness than memory subsets did. Sampling was restricted to blood, and TCR repertoires in tissue are likely to differ from TCR repertoires in blood. Even with the large sequencing depth, rarefaction of the sorted-subset datasets indicated that sequencing was incomplete. Because the study included a small number of donors, the genetic and exposure-history diversity represented was limited.

TCR CDR3 regions were amplified from genomic DNA by multiplex PCR using the deep immunoSEQ assay. Genomic DNA extracted from each cell subset was distributed evenly over all wells of several immunoSEQ 96-well plates, and each plate served as one replicate. Each replicate PCR for sorted subsets received around 200 ng genomic DNA, equal to tens of thousands of T cell genomes. Purified libraries were quantified with a Qubit 3.0 fluorometer, sized on a Bioanalyzer 2100, and re-quantified with the KAPA Library Quantification kit. Every immunoSEQ 96-well plate was sequenced on a separate single-read 150-cycle Illumina NextSeq 550 flow cell. On the authors' methods: Because only junctional sequences without quality scores were contained in the immunoSEQ output, filtering matching that applied to full-length reads could not be performed. To assign V/J genes and CDR3, sequences were annotated using PyIR, a Python wrapper for IgBLAST v1.9, with IMGT germline references. Reads were filtered out if the reads had weak V/J assignments (E-value above 1e-6), no CDR3, stop codons, out-of-frame junctions, or ambiguous translated residues. V3J clonotypes were defined by identical inferred V gene, J gene, and CDR3 amino acid sequence. Percentage overlap between repertoires was calculated by dividing the number of shared unique clonotypes by the size of the smaller repertoire. RTK rarefaction, the Chao1 estimator, and Recon v2.1 estimates of unobserved clonotypes were used to assess repertoire richness. Generation probabilities were computed with OLGA for all TCRbeta clonotypes obtained by the gDNA method from several donors. The table was pulled from immuneACCESS by TCRdb, which kept in-frame rearrangements only. Such tables lose some clones; where checked, under half of the loss comes from unresolved V genes, and the rest has no known cause. V and J calls and clone size are those listed in that table; D and trimming were worked out from the DNA. This sample holds around 2.3 million clones; almost 96% were observed only once. In total, the top ten clones hold around 0.13% of the sample.

With respect to this clone: Its antigen remains unidentified. No qualities accompany the bases; no much larger clone lies one base away.

This sequence originates from a man aged 18 to 30 in good health. Sequencing was performed on naive CD4+ T cells sorted from blood. Explained via the paper, the cell subset or site label denotes: CD45RA+ positively selected. This receptor chain uses TRBV7-9 and TRBJ1-2, and the D gene may be TRBD1, 6 bases matching. The CDR3 sequence is CASSYRDKPNYGYTF. The sequence in DNA is TGTGCCAGCAGTTACCGGGACAAACCTAACTATGGCTACACCTTC.